Given below is one TCR beta chain in context. The antigen is unknown. The library protocol tagged individual cDNA molecules with unique molecular identifiers. TCRdb independently ran MiXCR on the 5' RACE reads; one entry per CDR3 protein. The sample holds some 58,000 distinct CDR3 sequences, about 10% seen once. The data are from a study of early T cells in non-severe SARS-CoV-2 infection. Study-wide points: Missing private and CD4 specificities, VDJdb matching favored anti-spike CD8 responses.

The CDR3 is made up of 18 amino acids. V lost 6 bases and J lost 0, with 21 bases in between. The receptor was isolated from an adult who was a healthcare worker with PCR-confirmed SARS-CoV-2 infection or an uninfected control (not recorded which). The chain combines TRBV12-3 or TRBV12-4 with TRBJ1-5; tentative D call: TRBD1 (5 bases). The specimen was whole blood, collected at baseline. CDR3 protein: CASSPGRRSRYSNQPQHF. The DNA for the CDR3 is TGTGCCAGCAGCCCGGGACGGAGGTCGAGATATAGCAATCAGCCCCAGCATTTT.